The rows below give T cell receptor beta chains drawn from one sample of a study of blood T cells in healthy people across ages. TCRdb reprocessed the 5' RACE reads with MiXCR, giving one entry per CDR3 protein. The sample holds about 670,000 distinct CDR3 sequences, around 50% seen once. The sample taken for sequencing was blood. The receptors here all came from a woman over 75 in good health. Each CDR3 is given with its conserved first and last residue. D genes are given only for firm matches. The size field is filled for only some rows; it gives once, few, many or a size class.

d_call	v_call	j_call	clone_size	cdr3_aa	cdr3_nt
-	TRBV5-1	TRBJ2-7	many	CASSATSFSYEQYF	TGCGCCAGCAGCGCGACCAGCTTCTCCTACGAGCAGTACTTC
-	TRBV20-1	TRBJ2-1	-	CSASSGATIGEQFF	TGCAGTGCTAGTAGTGGGGCGACGATTGGTGAGCAGTTCTTC
-	TRBV12-3/TRBV12-4	TRBJ2-1	-	CASSLIQNNEQFF	TGTGCCAGCAGTTTAATCCAAAACAATGAGCAGTTCTTC
TRBD1	TRBV2	TRBJ2-2	few	CASSVQGAHNTGELFF	TGTGCCAGCAGTGTTCAGGGGGCACATAACACCGGGGAGCTGTTTTTT
-	TRBV7-6	TRBJ2-5	-	CASSLISGWREETQYF	TGTGCCAGCAGCTTAATTTCTGGTTGGAGAGAAGAGACCCAGTACTTC
-	TRBV7-6	TRBJ2-3	-	CASTLEAFTDTQYF	TGTGCCAGCACACTAGAGGCCTTCACAGATACGCAGTATTTT
-	TRBV29-1	TRBJ2-7	-	CSVVPGDSYEQYF	TGCAGCGTTGTTCCAGGGGACTCCTACGAGCAGTACTTC
-	TRBV5-1	TRBJ2-2	-	CASSSLAVSGTGELFF	TGCGCCAGCAGCAGCTTGGCGGTTTCGGGCACCGGGGAGCTGTTTTTT
-	TRBV15	TRBJ2-1	-	CATGSGFSYNEQFF	TGTGCCACCGGAAGCGGGTTTTCCTACAATGAGCAGTTCTTC
TRBD1	TRBV20-1	TRBJ2-3	-	CSAGTGSPDTQYF	TGCAGTGCTGGGACAGGGTCCCCTGATACGCAGTATTTT
-	TRBV5-1	TRBJ1-1	-	CASSYSTGNTEAFF	TGCGCCAGCAGCTACTCAACAGGGAACACTGAAGCTTTCTTT
-	TRBV29-1	TRBJ2-1	-	CSVVTGLSYNEQFF	TGCAGCGTTGTTACGGGACTCTCCTACAATGAGCAGTTCTTC
-	TRBV21-1	TRBJ2-3	-	CASPEVERDTGTQYF	TGTGCCAGCCCTGAGGTGGAGCGGGACACAGGTACGCAGTATTTT
-	TRBV29-1	TRBJ2-3	-	CSVGRLTDTQYF	TGCAGCGTTGGCCGCCTGACAGATACGCAGTATTTT
TRBD1	TRBV9	TRBJ2-5	many	CARNSEDRGQETQYF	TGTGCCAGAAATTCCGAGGACAGGGGGCAAGAGACCCAGTACTTC
-	TRBV25-1	TRBJ2-7	-	CASSELGTYEQYF	TGTGCCAGCAGTGAACTAGGGACCTACGAGCAGTACTTC
-	TRBV7-8	TRBJ2-7	many	CASSFSSGGRASYEQYF	TGTGCCAGCAGCTTCTCCTCCGGCGGAAGGGCCTCCTACGAGCAGTACTTC
TRBD2	TRBV28	TRBJ2-1	-	CASSLWLAGGGGNEQFF	TGTGCCAGCAGTCTTTGGCTAGCGGGAGGGGGGGGCAATGAGCAGTTCTTC
TRBD2	TRBV20-1	TRBJ2-3	many	CSARLAGGPSTDTQYF	TGCAGTGCTAGACTAGCGGGAGGCCCGAGCACAGATACGCAGTATTTT
-	TRBV5-1	TRBJ2-3	many	CASSLGGSGADTQYF	TGCGCCAGCAGCTTGGGGGGGAGCGGCGCAGATACGCAGTATTTT
-	TRBV4-1	TRBJ2-5	-	CASSQDQFLTQYF	TGCGCCAGCAGCCAAGATCAGTTTTTGACCCAGTACTTC
TRBD2	TRBV9	TRBJ2-5	-	CASSPAGLRTSGGYGQYF	TGTGCCAGCAGCCCTGCCGGTCTACGGACTAGCGGGGGATACGGGCAGTACTTC
-	TRBV12-3/TRBV12-4	TRBJ2-1	-	CASSLFGGPYNEQFF	TGTGCCAGCAGTTTATTCGGGGGCCCCTACAATGAACAGTTCTTC
-	TRBV12-3/TRBV12-4	TRBJ2-1	-	CASSDPGEQFF	TGTGCCAGCAGTGACCCTGGGGAGCAGTTCTTC
-	TRBV6-5	TRBJ2-7	-	CATEDLYYEQYF	TGTGCCACGGAGGACTTATACTACGAGCAGTACTTC
-	TRBV19	TRBJ2-7	-	CASSMGTEETRYF	TGTGCCAGTAGTATGGGCACTGAAGAGACCCGGTACTTC
-	TRBV3-1	TRBJ2-7	-	CASSQVRETGSSYEQYF	TGTGCCAGCAGCCAAGTGCGGGAGACAGGGAGCTCCTACGAGCAGTACTTC
-	TRBV12-3/TRBV12-4	TRBJ2-1	-	CASSHSTDVNEQFF	TGTGCCAGCAGTCACTCAACTGACGTAAATGAGCAGTTCTTC
-	TRBV7-2	TRBJ1-4	-	CASSLDGQGVRKLFF	TGTGCCAGCAGCTTAGATGGCCAGGGTGTGCGAAAACTGTTTTTT
-	TRBV10-3	TRBJ2-5	-	CATAGSYQETQYF	TGTGCCACTGCAGGGTCGTACCAAGAGACCCAGTACTTC
TRBD2	TRBV20-1	TRBJ2-1	-	CSASWALAGHYNEQFF	TGCAGTGCTAGCTGGGCTCTAGCGGGACACTACAATGAGCAGTTCTTC
-	TRBV20-1	TRBJ2-3	-	CSLLIKGRDTQYF	TGCAGTCTTCTAATTAAGGGTCGAGATACGCAGTATTTT
TRBD2	TRBV4-3	TRBJ2-5	-	CASSPYSGAARGTQYF	TGCGCCAGCAGCCCGTATAGCGGGGCGGCCCGGGGAACCCAGTACTTC
TRBD1	TRBV29-1	TRBJ1-2	-	CSVVGGQGYGYTF	TGCAGCGTTGTAGGGGGACAGGGCTATGGCTACACCTTC
-	TRBV6-5	TRBJ1-2	few	CASSYRTHNSYGYTF	TGTGCCAGCAGTTACCGGACACACAACTCCTATGGCTACACCTTC
-	TRBV27	TRBJ2-1	many	CASSFGRQKEYNEQFF	TGTGCCAGCAGTTTCGGGAGACAAAAGGAATACAATGAGCAGTTCTTC
-	TRBV24-1	TRBJ2-7	many	CATSDPTRVQTGSYEQYF	TGTGCCACCAGTGATCCCACCCGGGTCCAGACAGGTTCCTACGAGCAGTACTTC
TRBD1	TRBV27	TRBJ2-5	-	CASRGQRYWTQYF	TGTGCCAGCAGGGGACAGCGGTATTGGACCCAGTACTTC
-	TRBV5-1	TRBJ2-1	many	CASIPGTPGYNEQFF	TGCGCCAGCATCCCGGGCACACCGGGGTACAATGAGCAGTTCTTC
-	TRBV20-1	TRBJ1-1	many	CSASGMIETEAFF	TGCAGTGCATCTGGGATGATAGAGACTGAAGCTTTCTTT
-	TRBV6-1	TRBJ2-4	few	CASSESGSSYKNIQYF	TGTGCCAGCAGTGAATCGGGCTCAAGCTACAAAAACATTCAGTACTTC
-	TRBV28	TRBJ2-7	many	CASCSAGGPHEQYF	TGTGCCAGCTGCTCTGCTGGGGGCCCCCACGAGCAGTACTTC
-	TRBV6-6	TRBJ1-2	-	CASSAGVYYGYTF	TGTGCCAGCAGCGCAGGGGTCTACTATGGCTACACCTTC
TRBD2	TRBV20-1	TRBJ2-1	many	CSASGGAAYNEQFF	TGTAGTGCAAGCGGGGGGGCAGCCTACAATGAGCAGTTCTTC
-	TRBV5-1	TRBJ2-1	many	CASSLGGALSYNEQFF	TGCGCCAGCAGCTTGGGAGGCGCTCTATCCTACAATGAGCAGTTCTTC
-	TRBV7-9	TRBJ2-2	-	CASSLYGDGELFF	TGTGCCAGCAGCTTATATGGGGACGGGGAGCTGTTTTTT
-	TRBV5-5	TRBJ2-7	-	CASSLTFYEQYF	TGTGCCAGCAGCTTGACCTTCTACGAGCAGTACTTC
TRBD2	TRBV6-5	TRBJ2-1	-	CASTLGTSGGYNEQFF	TGTGCCAGCACGTTAGGGACTAGCGGGGGGTACAATGAGCAGTTCTTC
-	TRBV9	TRBJ2-1	-	CASSVDRGAYPNNEQFF	TGTGCCAGCAGCGTAGATAGGGGGGCCTACCCAAACAATGAGCAGTTCTTC
-	TRBV7-2	TRBJ2-7	-	CASSLEPRSSYEQYF	TGTGCCAGCAGCTTAGAACCACGAAGCTCCTACGAGCAGTACTTC
-	TRBV7-2	TRBJ2-7	-	CASSSGYSYEQYF	TGTGCCAGCAGCTCGGGGTACTCCTACGAGCAGTACTTC